This TCR beta chain appears in the sequencing data of a study of post-analysis software for immune sequencing data. General study findings and limits: TRBV5-6, TRBV5-1 and TRBV20-1 were among roughly five TRBV segments more frequent in patients than controls.

This clonotype was counted many times. Its target is unknown. cDNA libraries for TCR beta contained unique molecular identifiers. Each CDR3 protein gets one entry after TCRdb re-called the PCR reads with MiXCR. The sample comprises approximately 180,000 distinct CDR3 sequences, approximately 30% of which are singletons, and 1.5% rests with the top ten. The CDR3 extends over 15 amino acids. The V and J ends lost 5 bases and 7 bases, in that order; junction bases with no gene match: 6. The rearrangement joins TRBV12-3 or TRBV12-4 to TRBJ2-1, with TRBD2 matching over 12 bases. Sequences were obtained from blood. This receptor was taken from a girl between 5 and 17 years old with multiple sclerosis. DNA for the CDR3: TGTGCCAGCAGTCCTAGCGGGAGGGGAAAAAATGAGCAGTTCTTC. It specifies CASSPSGRGKNEQFF.